The subject of this entry is one T cell receptor (beta chain). Its antigen is as yet unknown. This specimen comes from a study of blood T cells in healthy people across ages. Points from the study as a whole: Investigators viewed diversity estimates from one million T cells as underestimates, the study reported.

With a J-beta primer mix and a sample-barcoded 5' primer, a second PCR ran roughly 7 to 11 cycles. One entry per CDR3 protein results from TCRdb running MiXCR on the 5' RACE reads. The top ten clones hold less than 0.85% of a sample with about 1 million distinct CDR3 sequences, approximately 26% of them seen once. The ends were cut back, 1 base at V and 7 bases at J, with 14 bases in the middle. The CDR3 is made up of 14 amino acids. These same records also appear under a second study, on T cells of mothers and their children.

The rearrangement links TRBV12-3 or TRBV12-4 to TRBJ2-7; D is ambiguous. The sequenced sample consisted of blood. This clonotype was obtained from a girl aged 2-10 years in good health. CDR3 in amino acids: CASSLGTAFIEQYF. CDR3 nucleotides: TGTGCCAGCAGTTTAGGGACCGCCTTCATAGAGCAGTACTTC.